The 16 T cell receptor beta chains listed next were all sequenced from one sample in a study of T cells after yellow fever vaccination (dated by TCRdb to about 2019). The method was 5' RACE. Sequencing was performed on an Illumina NovaSeq 6000. TCRdb reprocessed the public reads (quality trimming at Q25 with fastp, clone calling with MiXCR) and kept in-frame beta chains. Entries are consolidated by CDR3 protein sequence, retaining the most common genes and DNA. This sample comprises fewer than 500,000 distinct CDR3 sequences, over 15% of them detected only once. The top ten clonotypes cover over 15% of the sample. The intended sense of this specimen's treatment or condition label: live attenuated yellow fever vaccine strain. The sample consisted of PBMCs, taken before the yellow fever booster vaccination. These receptors came from a man in his late teens or twenties who received the YFV17D yellow fever vaccine.

This sequence joins TRBV10-3 and TRBJ2-5; perhaps TRBD1 as D (5 bases). Germline loops: CDR1 ENHRY, CDR2 SYGVKD. The V and J ends lost 6 bases and 5 bases respectively, with 16 bases between them. CDR3 length: 14 residues. The CDR3 DNA follows: TGTGCCATCAGGGAGACAGACGGCTGGGAGACCCAGTACTTC. Amino acids: CAIRETDGWETQYF.

There are a few counts of this clonotype. This chain joins TRBV5-5 and TRBJ1-4; the match to TRBD1 covers 7 bases. Germline assignment: CDR1 SGHKS and CDR2 YYEKEE (reference sequence). Losses at the gene ends were 0 bases for V and 5 bases for J; bases not matched to a gene: 4. This CDR3 contains 15 residues. This CDR3 reads CASSLVGTVNEKLFF. For the CDR3, the DNA is TGTGCCAGCAGCTTGGTTGGGACAGTAAATGAAAAACTGTTTTTT.

This clonotype was seen a single time. CDR3 sequence (DNA): TGTGCCAGCAGTTACTCTCGCGGACCAGAGACCCAGTACTTC. Residues: CASSYSRGPETQYF. This chain uses TRBV6-5 with TRBJ2-5; D remains unclear. Between the trimmed V and J ends, which lost 0 bases and 4 bases, there was a span of 9 bases. The CDR3 loop spans 14 amino acids. The germline CDR1 and CDR2 sequences are MNHEY and SVGAGI.

The chain employs TRBV5-1 and TRBJ2-2; TRBD2 aligns across 7 bases. V trimming: 0 bases; J trimming: 0 bases; junction bases outside the gene matches: 11. CDR1 SGHRS and CDR2 YFSETQ come from the germline V gene. The CDR3 sequence is 19 residues long. This chain's CDR3 is CASSLAWGSGRSNTGELFF. Written as DNA, the CDR3 is TGCGCCAGCAGCTTGGCCTGGGGTAGCGGGCGATCGAACACCGGGGAGCTGTTTTTT.

This clonotype occurred many times. The genes are TRBV5-1 and TRBJ1-5; the D is unclear. The CDR3 is made up of 14 amino acids. CDR1 is SGHRS, CDR2 YFSETQ, per germline. Trimming took 7 bases from V and 3 from J, leaving 14 bases between them. The CDR3 region is CASSLDGNNQPQHF. The DNA for the CDR3 is TGCGCCAGCTCTCTCGACGGGAACAATCAGCCCCAGCATTTT.

This clonotype was seen a few times. The genes are TRBV28 and TRBJ2-7; D gene uncertain. V was clipped by 3 bases and J by 7 bases, with 13 bases between them. The germline V gene has CDR1 MDHEN and CDR2 SYDVKM. This CDR3 is built from 13 residues. Here the CDR3 DNA reads TGTGCCAGCAGTTTGTCTCCAAGTAGAGAGCAGTACTTC. It is translated as CASSLSPSREQYF.

This clonotype was detected a few times. CDR3 region: CAISTGSTDTQYF. CDR3 coding DNA: TGTGCCATCTCGACAGGGAGCACAGATACGCAGTATTTT. The gene calls are TRBV24-1 and TRBJ2-3; TRBD1 agrees at 7 bases. The CDR3 extends over 13 amino acids. Germline trimming cut 11 bases from V and 0 bases from J; bases unmatched to any gene: 4. Germline CDR1 KGHDR, CDR2 SFDVKD.

This chain's CDR3 is CASKTGGNEKLFF. The DNA for the CDR3 is TGTGCCAGCAAGACAGGGGGTAATGAAAAACTGTTTTTT. This chain joins TRBV6-5 and TRBJ1-4; 9 bases are shared with TRBD1. The CDR3 is 13 residues long. The ends lost 7 bases at V and 4 bases at J; junction bases unmatched: 1. Germline lookup yields CDR1 MNHEY and CDR2 SVGAGI.

Worth noting for this clonotype: This sequence may be a read error, since a much larger clone differs from it by one base. CDR3 in amino acids: CASSRNEQDRGVEAFF. CDR3 nucleotide sequence: TGTGCCAGCAGCCGAAACGAACAAGACAGGGGTGTTGAAGCTTTCTTT. This chain uses TRBV3-1 with TRBJ1-1; 8 bases line up with TRBD1. Germline V gene data show CDR1 as LGHDT and CDR2 as YNNKEL (reference sequence). There are 16 residues in the CDR3. Unmatched junction bases numbered 14, after V lost 4 bases and J lost 7 bases.

V usage is TRBV6-5 and J usage is TRBJ1-1; the D gene is possibly TRBD1 (5 bases). Germline loops: CDR1 MNHEY, CDR2 SVGAGI. The V gene lost 6 bases and the J gene lost 1 base, with 12 bases spanning the gap. CDR3 length equals 14 residues. The CDR3 DNA sequence: TGTGCCAGCAGAGCCTCTACAGGGAACACTGAAGCTTTCTTT. Translating it yields CASRASTGNTEAFF.

The J gene is TRBJ1-6, the V gene TRBV6-2 or TRBV6-3; D gene ambiguous. V lost 6 bases and J 13 bases, leaving 22 bases between the germline ends. There are 15 residues in the CDR3. Germline-derived CDR1 and CDR2 are MNHEY and SVGEGT. The CDR3 DNA sequence: TGTGCCAGCAGGGGCGGACGGCAATCCCGCTTCCCCCTCCACTTT. Its protein product is CASRGGRQSRFPLHF.

In its sample, this clonotype was seen a few times. This chain links TRBV5-6 with TRBJ2-7, with a possible D match to TRBD1 (5 bases). CDR3 length: 15 residues. Looked up from germline, CDR1 is SGHDT and CDR2 is YYEEEE. Deletions cut 5 bases from V and 2 bases from J, with 17 bases between. This CDR3 reads CASSLDPTGPYEQYF. Here the CDR3 DNA reads TGTGCCAGCAGTCTCGACCCTACAGGTCCCTACGAGCAGTACTTC.

The chain recombines TRBV5-1 with TRBJ2-5, with D perhaps being TRBD1 or TRBD2 (5 bases each). V was clipped by 7 bases and J by 5 bases, with 15 bases between them. The CDR3 loop spans 13 amino acids. CDR1 and CDR2 (germline): SGHRS, YFSETQ. The CDR3 coding sequence is TGCGCCAGCGGGACGGAAGGTCGTGAGACCCAGTACTTC. Its protein product is CASGTEGRETQYF. The variable domain in full, completed from reference TRBV5-1 and TRBJ2-5, reads KAGVTQTPRYLIKTRGQQVTLSCSPISGHRSVSWYQQTPGQGLQFLFEYFSETQRNKGNFPGRFSGRQFSNSRSEMNVSTLELGDSALYLCASGTEGRETQYFGPGTRLLVL.

CDR3 coding DNA: TGTGCCAGCAGCCTTACACCCGTGTACCAAGAGACCCAGTACTTC. Translated, it gives CASSLTPVYQETQYF. The rearrangement uses TRBV7-7 and TRBJ2-5; no firm D call. This CDR3 comprises 15 residues. Trimming left V 5 bases short and J 0 bases short, with 13 bases between. Germline CDR1 SSHAT, CDR2 FNYEAQ (reference sequence).

This clonotype came up many times. The chain carries TRBV12-3 or TRBV12-4 and TRBJ2-1; D perhaps matches TRBD2 (6 bases). Trimming cost V 4 bases and J 8 bases, with 9 bases left between them. The CDR3 totals 12 residues. CDR3 DNA: TGTGCCAGCAGTTCCGGGGGATATGAGCAGTTCTTC. Translating gives CASSSGGYEQFF.

In its sample, this clonotype was seen a few times. J is TRBJ2-7 and V is TRBV18; D unclear. With 4 bases removed from V and 2 bases from J, the gap between germline ends came to 9 bases. This CDR3 is built from 13 residues. The germline CDR1 and CDR2 sequences are KGHSH and LQKENI. DNA of the CDR3: TGTGCCAGCTCACGTTCAGAGACCTACGAGCAGTACTTC. It codes for CASSRSETYEQYF.